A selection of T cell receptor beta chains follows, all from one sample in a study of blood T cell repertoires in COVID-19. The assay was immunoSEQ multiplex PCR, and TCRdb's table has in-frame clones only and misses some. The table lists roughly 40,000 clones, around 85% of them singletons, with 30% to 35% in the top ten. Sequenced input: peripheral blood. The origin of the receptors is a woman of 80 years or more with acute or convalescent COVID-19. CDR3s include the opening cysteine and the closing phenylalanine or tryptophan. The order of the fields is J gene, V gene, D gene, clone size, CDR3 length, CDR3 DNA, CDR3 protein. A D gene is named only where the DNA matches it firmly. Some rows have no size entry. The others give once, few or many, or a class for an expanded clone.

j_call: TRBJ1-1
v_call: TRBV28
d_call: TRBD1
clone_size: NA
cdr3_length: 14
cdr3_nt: TGTGCCAGCTACGACAGGGGCTCGAGCACTGAAGCTTTCTTT
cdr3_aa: CASYDRGSSTEAFF

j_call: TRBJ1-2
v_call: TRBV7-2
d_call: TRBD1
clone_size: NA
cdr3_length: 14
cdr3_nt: TGTGCCAGCAGCCCGGGGCAGGGGGGTAGGGGCTACACCTTC
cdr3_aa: CASSPGQGGRGYTF

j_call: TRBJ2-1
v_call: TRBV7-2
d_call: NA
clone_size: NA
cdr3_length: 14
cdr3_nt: TGTGCCAGCAGCTTAAGCGGTTCCTACAATGAGCAGTTCTTC
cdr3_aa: CASSLSGSYNEQFF

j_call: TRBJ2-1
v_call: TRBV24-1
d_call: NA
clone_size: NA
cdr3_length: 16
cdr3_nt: TGTGCCACCAGTGATTTGCAATTTGGGGGCGGCAATGAGCAGTTCTTC
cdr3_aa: CATSDLQFGGGNEQFF

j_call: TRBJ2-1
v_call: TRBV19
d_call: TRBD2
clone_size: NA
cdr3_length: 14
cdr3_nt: TGTGCCAGTAGTATCGGGGGGGCCTACAATGAGCAGTTCTTC
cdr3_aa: CASSIGGAYNEQFF

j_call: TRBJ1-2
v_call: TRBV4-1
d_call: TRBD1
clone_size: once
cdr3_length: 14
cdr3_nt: TGCGCCAGCAGCCAAGACGGACAGGGCTATGGCTACACCTTC
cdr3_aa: CASSQDGQGYGYTF

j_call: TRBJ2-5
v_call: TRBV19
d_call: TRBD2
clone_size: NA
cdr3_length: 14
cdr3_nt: TGTGCCACCGGGACTAGCGGATTACAAGAGACCCAGTACTTC
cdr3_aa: CATGTSGLQETQYF

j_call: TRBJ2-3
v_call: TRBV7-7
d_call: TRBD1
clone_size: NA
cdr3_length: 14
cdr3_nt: TGTGCCAGCAGCTTAGCGTCATCAGGGGGTACGCAGTATTTT
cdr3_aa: CASSLASSGGTQYF

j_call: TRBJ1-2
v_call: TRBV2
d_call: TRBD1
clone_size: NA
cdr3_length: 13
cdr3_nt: TGTGCCAGCAGTGAAGGACAGGGTTATGGCTACACCTTC
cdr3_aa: CASSEGQGYGYTF

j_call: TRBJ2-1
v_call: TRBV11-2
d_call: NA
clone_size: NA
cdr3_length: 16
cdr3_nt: TGTGCCAGCAGCTTAGTTGGAGGACGCTCCTACAATGAGCAGTTCTTC
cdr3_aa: CASSLVGGRSYNEQFF

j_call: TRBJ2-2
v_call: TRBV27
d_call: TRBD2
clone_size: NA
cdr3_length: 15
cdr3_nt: TGTGCCAGCAGTTCCAGCGGGACGAACACCGGGGAGCTGTTTTTT
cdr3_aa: CASSSSGTNTGELFF

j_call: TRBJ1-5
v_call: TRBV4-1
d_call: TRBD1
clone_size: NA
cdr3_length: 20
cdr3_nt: TGCGCCAGCAGCCAAAACGTTAATTCGGGACAGAGATATAGCAATCAGCCCCAGCATTTT
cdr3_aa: CASSQNVNSGQRYSNQPQHF

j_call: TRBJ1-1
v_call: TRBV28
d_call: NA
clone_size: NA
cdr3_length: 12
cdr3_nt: TGTGCCAGCAGCAGGATGAACACTGAAGCTTTCTTT
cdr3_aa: CASSRMNTEAFF

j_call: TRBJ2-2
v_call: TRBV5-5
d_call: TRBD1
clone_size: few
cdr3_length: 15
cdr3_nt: TGTGCCAGCAGCTTGGGGGACAGATACACCGGGGAGCTGTTTTTT
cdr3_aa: CASSLGDRYTGELFF

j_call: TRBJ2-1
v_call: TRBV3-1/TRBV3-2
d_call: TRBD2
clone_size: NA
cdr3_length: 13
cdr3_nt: TGTGCCAGCGGACTAGCGGGAGATAGTGAGCAGTTCTTC
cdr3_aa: CASGLAGDSEQFF

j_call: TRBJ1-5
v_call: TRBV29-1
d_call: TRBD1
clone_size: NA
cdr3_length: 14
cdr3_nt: TGCAGCGTTGTCGGGACAGAAAGCAATCAGCCCCAGCATTTT
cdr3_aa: CSVVGTESNQPQHF